This T cell receptor beta chain appears in the sequencing data of a study of PD-1 blockade in classical Hodgkin lymphoma. Regarding time point: cycle 4 day 1 (C4D1), after six to seven weeks of nivolumab. Every one of the patients relapsed after autologous stem cell transplantation (brentuximab vedotin exposure was variable). Here immunoSEQ multiplex PCR was the method, and the copy in TCRdb shows in-frame clones only, minus some. This sample has fewer than 100,000 clones, with 85% to 95% found just once. The germline V gene has CDR1 MNHEY and CDR2 SMNVEV (reference sequence). The V end lost 6 bases, the J end lost 3 bases, and 24 bases lay between the germline ends. The CDR3 contains 17 residues.

The rearrangement joins TRBV27 to TRBJ2-7; D is perhaps TRBD1 or TRBD2 (6 bases each). The receptor's source is a human donor with classical Hodgkin lymphoma. Specimen: peripheral blood mononuclear cells (PBMCs), collected before the fourth cycle of nivolumab. The CDR3 DNA reads as TGTGCCAGCAGCCCTCTGGGGGGCGGGACCCACCTCTACGAGCAGTACTTC. Translated, it gives CASSPLGGGTHLYEQYF.